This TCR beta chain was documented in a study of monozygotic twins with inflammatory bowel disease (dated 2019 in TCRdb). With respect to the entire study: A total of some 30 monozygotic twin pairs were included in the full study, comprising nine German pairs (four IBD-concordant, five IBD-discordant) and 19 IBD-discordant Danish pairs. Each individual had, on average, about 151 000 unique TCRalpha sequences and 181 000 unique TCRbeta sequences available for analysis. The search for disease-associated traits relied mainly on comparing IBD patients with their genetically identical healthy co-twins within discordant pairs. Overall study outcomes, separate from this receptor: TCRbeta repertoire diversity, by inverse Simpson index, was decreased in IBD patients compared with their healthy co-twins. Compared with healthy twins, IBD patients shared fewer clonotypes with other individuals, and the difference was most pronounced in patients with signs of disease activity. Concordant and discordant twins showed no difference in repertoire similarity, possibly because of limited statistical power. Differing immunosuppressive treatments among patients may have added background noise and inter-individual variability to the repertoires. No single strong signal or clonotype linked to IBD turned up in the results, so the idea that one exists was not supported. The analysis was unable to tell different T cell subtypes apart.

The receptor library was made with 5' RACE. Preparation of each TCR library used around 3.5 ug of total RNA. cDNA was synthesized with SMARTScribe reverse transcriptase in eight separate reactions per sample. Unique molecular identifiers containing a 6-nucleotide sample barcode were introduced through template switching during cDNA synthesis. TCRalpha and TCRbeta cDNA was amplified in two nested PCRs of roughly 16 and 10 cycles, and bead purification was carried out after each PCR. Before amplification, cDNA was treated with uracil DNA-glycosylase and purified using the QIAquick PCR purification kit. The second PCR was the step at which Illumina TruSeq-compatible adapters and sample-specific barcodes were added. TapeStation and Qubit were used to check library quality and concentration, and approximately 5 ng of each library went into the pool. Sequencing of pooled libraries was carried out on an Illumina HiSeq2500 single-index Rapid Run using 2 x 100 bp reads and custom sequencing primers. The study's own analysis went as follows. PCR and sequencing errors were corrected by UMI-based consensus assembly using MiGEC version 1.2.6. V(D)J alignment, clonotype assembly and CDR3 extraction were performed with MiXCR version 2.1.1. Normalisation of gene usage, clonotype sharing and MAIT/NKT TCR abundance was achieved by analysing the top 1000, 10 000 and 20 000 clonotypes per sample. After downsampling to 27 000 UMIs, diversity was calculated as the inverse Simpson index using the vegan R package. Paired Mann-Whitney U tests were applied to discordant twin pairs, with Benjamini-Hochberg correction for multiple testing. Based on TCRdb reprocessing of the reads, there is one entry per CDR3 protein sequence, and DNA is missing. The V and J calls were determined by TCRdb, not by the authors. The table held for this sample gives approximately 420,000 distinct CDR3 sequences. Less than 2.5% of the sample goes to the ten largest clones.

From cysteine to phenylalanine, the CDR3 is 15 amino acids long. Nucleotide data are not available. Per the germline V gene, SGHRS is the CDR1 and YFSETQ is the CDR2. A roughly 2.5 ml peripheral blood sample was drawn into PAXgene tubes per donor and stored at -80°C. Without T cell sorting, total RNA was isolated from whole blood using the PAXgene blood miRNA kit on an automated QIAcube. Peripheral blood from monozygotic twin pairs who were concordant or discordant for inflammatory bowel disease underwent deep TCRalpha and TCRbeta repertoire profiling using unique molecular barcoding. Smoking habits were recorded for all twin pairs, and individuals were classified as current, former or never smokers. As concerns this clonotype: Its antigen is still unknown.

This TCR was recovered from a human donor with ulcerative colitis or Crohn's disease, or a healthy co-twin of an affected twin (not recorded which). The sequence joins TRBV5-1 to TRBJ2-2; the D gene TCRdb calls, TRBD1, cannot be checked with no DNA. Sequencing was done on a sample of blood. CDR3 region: CASSSPGQDTGELFF.